This section outlines one TCR beta chain sequence together with its context. Each TRB cDNA library was prepared by 5' RACE (with UMI labels). TCRdb re-called the 5' RACE reads and gives one entry per CDR3 protein, without DNA. In all, the sample yields 45,000 to 55,000 distinct CDR3 sequences. The entry originates in a study of CXCR3-negative and CXCR3-positive naive CD8 T cells. Across the whole study: Cumulative TRB read yield was some 140 million, averaging about 1.5 +/- 0.3 million per library.

CDR3 length equals 15 residues. The germline CDR1 and CDR2 sequences are SQVTM and ANQGSEA. The sequence derives from a human donor in good health. Some clones in this sample may be carry-over from other donors' samples. Specimen: memory CD8+ T cells from blood. The chain links TRBV29-1 to TRBJ2-2; the D call from TCRdb, TRBD2, cannot be confirmed without DNA. The CDR3 sequence is CSVVLAGEGAGELFF.